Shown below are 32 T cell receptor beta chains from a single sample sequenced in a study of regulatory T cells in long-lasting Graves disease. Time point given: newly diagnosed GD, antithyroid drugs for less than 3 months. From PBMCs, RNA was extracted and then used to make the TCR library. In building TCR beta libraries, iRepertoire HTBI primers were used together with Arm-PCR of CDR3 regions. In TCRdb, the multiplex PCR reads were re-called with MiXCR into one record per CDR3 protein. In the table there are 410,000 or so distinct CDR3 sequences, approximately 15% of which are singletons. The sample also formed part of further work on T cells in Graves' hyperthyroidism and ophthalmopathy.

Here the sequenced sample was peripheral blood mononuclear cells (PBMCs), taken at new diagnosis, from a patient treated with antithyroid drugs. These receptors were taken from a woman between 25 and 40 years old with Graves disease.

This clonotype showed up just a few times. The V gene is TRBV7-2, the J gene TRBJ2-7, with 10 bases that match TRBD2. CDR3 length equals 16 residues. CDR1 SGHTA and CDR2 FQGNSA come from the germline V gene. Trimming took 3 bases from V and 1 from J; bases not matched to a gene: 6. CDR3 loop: CASSFPLAGGSYEQYF. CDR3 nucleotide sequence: TGTGCCAGCAGCTTTCCCTTAGCGGGAGGTTCCTACGAGCAGTACTTC.

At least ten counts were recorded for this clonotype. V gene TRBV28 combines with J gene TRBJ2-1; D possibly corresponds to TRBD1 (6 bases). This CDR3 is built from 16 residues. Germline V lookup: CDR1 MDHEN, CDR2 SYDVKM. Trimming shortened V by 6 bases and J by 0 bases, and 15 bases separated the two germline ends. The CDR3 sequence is CASSLLTGRSYNEQFF. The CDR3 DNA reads TGTGCCAGCAGCCTTCTAACAGGGCGCTCCTACAATGAGCAGTTCTTC.

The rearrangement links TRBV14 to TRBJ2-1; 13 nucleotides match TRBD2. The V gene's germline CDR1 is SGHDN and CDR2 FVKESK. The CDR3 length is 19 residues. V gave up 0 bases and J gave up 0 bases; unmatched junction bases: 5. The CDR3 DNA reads TGTGCCAGCAGCCAAGAAGGCCGGACTAGCGGGAGCTCCTACAATGAGCAGTTCTTC. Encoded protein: CASSQEGRTSGSSYNEQFF.

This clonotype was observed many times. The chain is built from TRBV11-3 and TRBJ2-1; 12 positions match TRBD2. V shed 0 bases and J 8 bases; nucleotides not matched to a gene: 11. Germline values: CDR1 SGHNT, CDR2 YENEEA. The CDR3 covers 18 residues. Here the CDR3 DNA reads TGTGCCAGCAGCTTAGATTTGGAAACTAGCGGGAGGCGGGATGAGCAGTTCTTC. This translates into CASSLDLETSGRRDEQFF.

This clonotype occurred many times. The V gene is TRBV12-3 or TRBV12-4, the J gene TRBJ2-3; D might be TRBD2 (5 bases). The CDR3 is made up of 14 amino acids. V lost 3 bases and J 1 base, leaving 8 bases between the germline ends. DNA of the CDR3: TGTGCCAGCAGTTTCGGCGGGCGCACAGATACGCAGTATTTT. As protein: CASSFGGRTDTQYF.

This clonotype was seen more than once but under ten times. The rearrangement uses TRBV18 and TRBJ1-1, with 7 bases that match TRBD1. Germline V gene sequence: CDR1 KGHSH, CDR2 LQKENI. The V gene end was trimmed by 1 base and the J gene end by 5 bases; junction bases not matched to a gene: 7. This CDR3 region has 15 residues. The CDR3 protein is CASSPQGAQGTEAFF. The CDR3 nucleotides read TGTGCCAGCTCACCACAGGGGGCCCAGGGTACTGAAGCTTTCTTT.

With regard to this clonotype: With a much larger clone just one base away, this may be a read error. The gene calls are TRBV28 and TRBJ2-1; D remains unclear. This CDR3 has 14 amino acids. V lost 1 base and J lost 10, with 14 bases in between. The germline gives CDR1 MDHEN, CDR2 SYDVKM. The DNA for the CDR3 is TGTGCCAGCAGTTTATACGCAATTTCCTACGAGCAGTTCTTC. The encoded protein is CASSLYAISYEQFF.

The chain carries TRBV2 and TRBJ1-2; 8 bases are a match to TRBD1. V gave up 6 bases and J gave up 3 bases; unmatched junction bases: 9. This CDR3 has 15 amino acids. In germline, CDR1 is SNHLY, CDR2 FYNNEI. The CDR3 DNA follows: TGTGCCAGCAGCGCCGGGAACAGGGGGGACTATGGCTACACCTTC. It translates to CASSAGNRGDYGYTF.

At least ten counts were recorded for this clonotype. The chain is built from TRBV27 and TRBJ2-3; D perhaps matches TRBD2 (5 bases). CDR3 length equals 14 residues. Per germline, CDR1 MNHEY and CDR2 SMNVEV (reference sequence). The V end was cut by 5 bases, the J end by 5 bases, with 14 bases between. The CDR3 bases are TGTGCCAGCAGTCCCGGAGGCCAGCGAGATACGCAGTATTTT. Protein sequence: CASSPGGQRDTQYF.

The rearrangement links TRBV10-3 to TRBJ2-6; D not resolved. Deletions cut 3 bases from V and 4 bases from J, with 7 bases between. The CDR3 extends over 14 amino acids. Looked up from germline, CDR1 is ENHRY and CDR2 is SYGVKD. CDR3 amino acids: CAISETAGANVLTF. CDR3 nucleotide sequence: TGTGCCATCAGTGAAACAGCCGGGGCCAACGTCCTGACTTTC.

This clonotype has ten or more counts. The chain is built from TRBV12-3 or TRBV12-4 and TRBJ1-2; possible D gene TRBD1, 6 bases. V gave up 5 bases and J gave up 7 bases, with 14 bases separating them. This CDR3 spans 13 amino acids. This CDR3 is CASSRVGASGYTF. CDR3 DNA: TGTGCCAGCAGTCGGGTGGGGGCGTCTGGCTACACCTTC.

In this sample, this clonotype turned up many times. The CDR3 bases are TGTGCCAGCAGTAACCTAGCGGGAGGGCCGAAATCTGGGGCCAACGTCCTGACTTTC. It encodes CASSNLAGGPKSGANVLTF. V usage is TRBV12-3 or TRBV12-4 and J usage is TRBJ2-6, with 12 bases identical to TRBD2. This CDR3 has 19 amino acids. Unmatched junction bases numbered 9, after V lost 5 bases and J lost 1 base.

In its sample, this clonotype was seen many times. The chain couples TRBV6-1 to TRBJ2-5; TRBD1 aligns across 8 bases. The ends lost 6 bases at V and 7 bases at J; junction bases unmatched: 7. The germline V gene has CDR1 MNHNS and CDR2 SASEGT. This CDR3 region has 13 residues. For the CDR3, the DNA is TGTGCCAGCAGGAAGGACAGGGTTGGGACCCAGTACTTC. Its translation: CASRKDRVGTQYF.

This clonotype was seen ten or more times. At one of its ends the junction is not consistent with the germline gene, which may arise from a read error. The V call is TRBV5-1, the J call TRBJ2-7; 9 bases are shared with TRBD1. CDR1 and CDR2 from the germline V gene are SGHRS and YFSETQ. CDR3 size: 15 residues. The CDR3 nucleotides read TGTGCCAGCAGCTTGGAGGGACAGGGAAGGAGCGAGCAGTACTTC. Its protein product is CASSLEGQGRSEQYF.

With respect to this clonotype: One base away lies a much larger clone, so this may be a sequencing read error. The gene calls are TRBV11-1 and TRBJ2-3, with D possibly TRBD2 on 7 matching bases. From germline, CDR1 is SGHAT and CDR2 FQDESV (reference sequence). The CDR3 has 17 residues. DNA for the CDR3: TGTGCCAGCAGCTCGGGGGCACTTCGGGAGGTAACAGATACGCGGTATTTT. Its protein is CASSSGALREVTDTRYF.

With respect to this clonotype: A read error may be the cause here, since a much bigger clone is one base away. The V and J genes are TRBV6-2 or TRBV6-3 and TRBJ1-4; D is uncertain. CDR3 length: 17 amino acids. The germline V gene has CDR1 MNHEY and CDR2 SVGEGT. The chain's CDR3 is CTSSYVAPMGFNEKLFF. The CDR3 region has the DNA TGTACCAGCAGTTACGTAGCACCCATGGGATTTAATGAAAAACTGTTTTTT.

CDR3 in DNA: TGTGCCAGCACTCGCGGGGGGGCCTACTACGAGCAGTACTTC. Translated: CASTRGGAYYEQYF. This rearrangement joins TRBV7-2 to TRBJ2-7; 9 bases agree with TRBD2. The CDR3 has 14 amino acids. J gave up 3 bases and V 7 bases, and 7 bases lay outside the gene matches. The germline CDR1 and CDR2 sequences are SGHTA and FQGNSA.

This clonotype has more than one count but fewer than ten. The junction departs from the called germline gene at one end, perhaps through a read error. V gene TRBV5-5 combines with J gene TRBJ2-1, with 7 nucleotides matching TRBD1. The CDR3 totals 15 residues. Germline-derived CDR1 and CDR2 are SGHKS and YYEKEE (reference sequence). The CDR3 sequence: CVSTHERGRWNEQFF. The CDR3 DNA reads TGTGTCAGCACCCACGAGAGGGGGCGCTGGAATGAGCAGTTCTTC.

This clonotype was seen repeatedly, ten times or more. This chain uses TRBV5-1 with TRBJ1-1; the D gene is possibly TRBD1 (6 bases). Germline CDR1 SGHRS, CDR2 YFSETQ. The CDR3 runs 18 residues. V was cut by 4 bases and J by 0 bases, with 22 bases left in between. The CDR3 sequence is CASSHNRAAGGMNTEAFF. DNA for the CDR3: TGCGCCAGCAGCCACAACAGGGCGGCCGGGGGTATGAACACTGAAGCTTTCTTT. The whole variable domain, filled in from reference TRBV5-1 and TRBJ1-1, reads KAGVTQTPRYLIKTRGQQVTLSCSPISGHRSVSWYQQTPGQGLQFLFEYFSETQRNKGNFPGRFSGRQFSNSRSEMNVSTLELGDSALYLCASSHNRAAGGMNTEAFFGQGTRLTVV.

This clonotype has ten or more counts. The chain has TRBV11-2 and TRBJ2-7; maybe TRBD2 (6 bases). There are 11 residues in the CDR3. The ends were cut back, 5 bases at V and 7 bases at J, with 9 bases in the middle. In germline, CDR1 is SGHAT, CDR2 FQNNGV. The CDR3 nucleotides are TGTGCCAGCAGCATGGGGAGGGAGCAGTACTTC. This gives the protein CASSMGREQYF.

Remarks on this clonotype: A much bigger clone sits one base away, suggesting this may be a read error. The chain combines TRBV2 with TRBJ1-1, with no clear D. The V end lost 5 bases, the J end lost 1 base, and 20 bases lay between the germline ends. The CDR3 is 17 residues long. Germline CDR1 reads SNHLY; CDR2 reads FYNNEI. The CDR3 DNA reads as TGTGCCAGCAGTACGTCTCTGTCAAGGTCAGGGAACACTGAAGCTTTCTTT. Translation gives CASSTSLSRSGNTEAFF.

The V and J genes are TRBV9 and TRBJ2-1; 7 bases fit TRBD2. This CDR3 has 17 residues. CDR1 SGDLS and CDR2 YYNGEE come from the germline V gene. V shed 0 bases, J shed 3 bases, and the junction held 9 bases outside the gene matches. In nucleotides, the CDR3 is TGTGCCAGCAGCGTAGCTTTGCGGGGGACTGACTACAATGAGCAGTTCTTC. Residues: CASSVALRGTDYNEQFF.

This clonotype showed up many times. As DNA, the CDR3 is TGTGCCAGCAGTCCCCCCTTGTTAGCGGGAAATAAAACAGATACGCAGTATTTT. It yields the protein CASSPPLLAGNKTDTQYF. The V gene is TRBV6-1, the J gene TRBJ2-3; 8 nucleotides agree with TRBD2. The V and J ends lost 5 bases and 3 bases, in that order; junction bases with no gene match: 16. The germline V gene has CDR1 MNHNS and CDR2 SASEGT. The CDR3 consists of 18 residues.

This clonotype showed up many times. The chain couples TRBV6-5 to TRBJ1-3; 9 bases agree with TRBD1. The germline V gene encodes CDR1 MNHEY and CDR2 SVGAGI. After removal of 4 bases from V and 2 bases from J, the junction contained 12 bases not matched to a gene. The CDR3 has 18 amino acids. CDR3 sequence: CASSFTGGKMIAGNTIYF. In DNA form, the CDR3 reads TGTGCCAGCAGTTTTACAGGGGGCAAAATGATAGCTGGAAACACCATATATTTT.

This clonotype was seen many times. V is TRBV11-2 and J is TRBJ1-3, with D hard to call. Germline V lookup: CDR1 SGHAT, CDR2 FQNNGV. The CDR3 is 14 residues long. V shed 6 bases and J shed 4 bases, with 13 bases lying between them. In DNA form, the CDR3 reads TGTGCCAGCAGTCCGGTGGTAGCAGGAAACACCATATATTTT. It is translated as CASSPVVAGNTIYF.

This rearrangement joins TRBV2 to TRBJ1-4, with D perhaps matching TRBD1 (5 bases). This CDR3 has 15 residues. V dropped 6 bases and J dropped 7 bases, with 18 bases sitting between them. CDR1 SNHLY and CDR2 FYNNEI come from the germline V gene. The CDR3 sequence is CASSLTGGRGEKLFF. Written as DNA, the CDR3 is TGTGCCAGCAGCTTAACGGGGGGGAGGGGTGAAAAACTGTTTTTT.

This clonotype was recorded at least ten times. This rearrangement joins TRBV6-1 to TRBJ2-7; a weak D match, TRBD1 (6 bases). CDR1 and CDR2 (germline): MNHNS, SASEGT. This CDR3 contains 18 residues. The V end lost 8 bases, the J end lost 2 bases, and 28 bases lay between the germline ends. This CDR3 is CASSKRARTPAGAYEQYF. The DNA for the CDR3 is TGTGCCAGCTCCAAACGAGCCCGAACACCGGCAGGGGCCTACGAGCAGTACTTC.

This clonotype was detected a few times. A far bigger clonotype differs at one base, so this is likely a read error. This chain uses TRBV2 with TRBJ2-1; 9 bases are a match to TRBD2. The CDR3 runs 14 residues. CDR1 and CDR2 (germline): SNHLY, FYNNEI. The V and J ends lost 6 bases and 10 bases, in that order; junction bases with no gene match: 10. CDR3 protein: CASRQTSGPYEQFF. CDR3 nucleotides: TGTGCCAGCAGGCAGACTAGCGGCCCCTACGAGCAGTTCTTC.

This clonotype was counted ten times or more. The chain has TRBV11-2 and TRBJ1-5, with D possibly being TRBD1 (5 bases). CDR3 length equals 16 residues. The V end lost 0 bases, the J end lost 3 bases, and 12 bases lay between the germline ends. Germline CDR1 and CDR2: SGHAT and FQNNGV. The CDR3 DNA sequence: TGTGCCAGCAGCTTAGAAGGGGCAGGGCTCAATCAGCCCCAGCATTTT. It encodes CASSLEGAGLNQPQHF.

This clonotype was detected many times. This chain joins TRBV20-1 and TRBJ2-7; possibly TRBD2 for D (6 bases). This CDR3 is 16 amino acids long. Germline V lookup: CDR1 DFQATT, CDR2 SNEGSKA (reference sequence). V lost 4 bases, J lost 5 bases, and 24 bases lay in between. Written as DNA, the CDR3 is TGCAGTGCTACGCGGGATGCCGCGGGGTCGAGTCACGAGCAGTACTTC. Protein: CSATRDAAGSSHEQYF.

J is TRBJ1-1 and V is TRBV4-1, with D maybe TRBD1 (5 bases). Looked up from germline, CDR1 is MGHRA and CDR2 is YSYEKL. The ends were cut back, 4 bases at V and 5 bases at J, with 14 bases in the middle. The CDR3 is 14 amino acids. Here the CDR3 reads CASSRNGGDTEAFF. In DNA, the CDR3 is TGCGCCAGCAGCCGTAATGGGGGGGATACTGAAGCTTTCTTT.

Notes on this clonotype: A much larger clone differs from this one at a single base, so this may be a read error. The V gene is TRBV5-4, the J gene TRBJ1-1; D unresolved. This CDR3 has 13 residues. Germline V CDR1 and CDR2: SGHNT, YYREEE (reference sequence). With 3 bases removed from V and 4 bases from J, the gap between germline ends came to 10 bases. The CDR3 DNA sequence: TGTGCCAGCAGCTCGGCAAGGGCCACTGAAGCTTTCTTT. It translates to CASSSARATEAFF.